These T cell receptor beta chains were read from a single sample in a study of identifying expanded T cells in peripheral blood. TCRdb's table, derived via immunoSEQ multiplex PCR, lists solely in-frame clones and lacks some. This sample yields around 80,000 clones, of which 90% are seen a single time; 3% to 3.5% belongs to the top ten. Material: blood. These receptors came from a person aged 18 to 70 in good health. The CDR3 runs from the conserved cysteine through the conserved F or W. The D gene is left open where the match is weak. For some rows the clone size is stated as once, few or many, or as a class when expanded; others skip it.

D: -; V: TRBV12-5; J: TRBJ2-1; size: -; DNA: TGTGCTAGTGGTTTGGTCCCCCACCCCCTAGGGGCCCACAATGAGCAGTTCTTC; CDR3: CASGLVPHPLGAHNEQFF
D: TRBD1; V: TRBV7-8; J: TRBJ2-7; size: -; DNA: TGTGCCAGCAGTCCTACCCGGGACAGGGTGGGATCCTACGAGCAGTACTTC; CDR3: CASSPTRDRVGSYEQYF
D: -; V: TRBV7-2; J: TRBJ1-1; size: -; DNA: TGTGCCAGCAGCTACCAACCGGGGTCTGAAGCTTTCTTT; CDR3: CASSYQPGSEAFF
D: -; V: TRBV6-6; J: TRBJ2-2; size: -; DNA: TGTGCCAGCAGGATCCTCGGGGTCACCGGGGAGCTGTTTTTT; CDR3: CASRILGVTGELFF
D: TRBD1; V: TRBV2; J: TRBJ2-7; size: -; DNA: TGTGCCAGCGACCGGACAGGTTCAAACGAGCAGTACTTC; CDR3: CASDRTGSNEQYF
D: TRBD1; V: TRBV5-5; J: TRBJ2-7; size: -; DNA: TGTGCCAGCACCGGGACAGCATCCTACGAGCAGTACTTC; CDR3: CASTGTASYEQYF
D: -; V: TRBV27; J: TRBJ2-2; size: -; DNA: TGTGCCAGCAGTTTATCGCATTGGAGGGGGGCGAACACCGGGGAGCTGTTTTTT; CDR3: CASSLSHWRGANTGELFF
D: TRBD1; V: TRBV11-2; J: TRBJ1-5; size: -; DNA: TGTGCCAGCAGCACCCTCGACAGGGGAGACGGTCAGCCCCAGCATTTT; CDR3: CASSTLDRGDGQPQHF
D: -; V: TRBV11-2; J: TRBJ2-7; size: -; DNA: TGTGCCAGCGCTACCGGGAGTTCCTACGAGCAGTACTTC; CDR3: CASATGSSYEQYF
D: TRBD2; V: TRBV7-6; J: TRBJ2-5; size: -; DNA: TGTGCCAGCAGCTCCGGGACTAGCGGGAGGCGCGAGACCCAGTACTTC; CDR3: CASSSGTSGRRETQYF
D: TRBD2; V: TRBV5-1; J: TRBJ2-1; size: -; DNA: TGCGCCAGCAGCTTGGCCCCTAGCGGGATTTATGAGCAGTTCTTC; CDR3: CASSLAPSGIYEQFF
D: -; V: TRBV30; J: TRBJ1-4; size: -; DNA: TGTGCCTGGAGTAACAGGGATGCGGCAACTAATGAAAAACTGTTTTTT; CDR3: CAWSNRDAATNEKLFF
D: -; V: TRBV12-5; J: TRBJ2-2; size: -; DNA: TGTGCTAGTGGTTTGGTACTGGGGACTTACACCGGGGAGCTGTTTTTT; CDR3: CASGLVLGTYTGELFF
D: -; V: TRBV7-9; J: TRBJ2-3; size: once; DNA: TGTGCCAGCAGCTTCGACTTAACTAGCACAGATACGCAGTATTTT; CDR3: CASSFDLTSTDTQYF
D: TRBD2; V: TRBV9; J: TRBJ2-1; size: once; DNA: TGTGCCAGCAGCGTGGGCGGGGGGACCTACAATGAGCAGTTCTTC; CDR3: CASSVGGGTYNEQFF
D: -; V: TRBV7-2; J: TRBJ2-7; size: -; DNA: TGTGCCAGCAGCTTAGAACCTCCCTCTACACTCGGGGAGCAGTACTTC; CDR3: CASSLEPPSTLGEQYF
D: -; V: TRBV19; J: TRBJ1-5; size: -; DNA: TGTGCCAGTAGTATCCGGGGCCCAATTCAGCCCCAGCATTTT; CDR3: CASSIRGPIQPQHF
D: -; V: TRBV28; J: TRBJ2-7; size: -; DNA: TGTGCCAGCGGGGAAAGGATTGGTTCCTACGAGCAGTACTTC; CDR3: CASGERIGSYEQYF
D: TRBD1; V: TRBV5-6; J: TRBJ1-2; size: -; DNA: TGTGCCAGCAGCATCGGAGGGACAGGAGTAAACTATGGCTACACCTTC; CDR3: CASSIGGTGVNYGYTF
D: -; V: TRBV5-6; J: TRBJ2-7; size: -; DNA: TGTGCCAGCAGCTTGGTATCAGGCTACGAGCAGTACTTC; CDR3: CASSLVSGYEQYF
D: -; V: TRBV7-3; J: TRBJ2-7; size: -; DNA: TGTGCCAGCAGTACCTTTCACTGGTTCGACTACGAGCAGTACTTC; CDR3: CASSTFHWFDYEQYF
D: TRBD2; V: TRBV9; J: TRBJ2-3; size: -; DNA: TGTGCCAGCAGCAGCAGCGGGAGGGCCACAGATACGCAGTATTTT; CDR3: CASSSSGRATDTQYF
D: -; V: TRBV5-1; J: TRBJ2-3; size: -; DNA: TGCGCCAGCAGCCAGGAGCTCGGTACTAGCACAGATACGCAGTATTTT; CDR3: CASSQELGTSTDTQYF
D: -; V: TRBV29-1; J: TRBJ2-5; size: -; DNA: TGCAGCCTCGCAGGGTGGGGCTCCGGAGAGACCCAGTACTTC; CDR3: CSLAGWGSGETQYF
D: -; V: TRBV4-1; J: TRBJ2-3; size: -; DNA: TGCGCCAGCAGCCAAGATCTTACTAGCAGGGATACGCAGTATTTT; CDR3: CASSQDLTSRDTQYF
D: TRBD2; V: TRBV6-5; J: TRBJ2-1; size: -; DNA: TGTGCCAGCAAGGACGCGGGAGGCGAGGGCAATGAGCAGTTCTTC; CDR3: CASKDAGGEGNEQFF
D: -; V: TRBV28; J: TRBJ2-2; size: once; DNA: TGTGCCAGCTTTAACAGTGGCGGGAACACCGGGGAGCTGTTTTTT; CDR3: CASFNSGGNTGELFF
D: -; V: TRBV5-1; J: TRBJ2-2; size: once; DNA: TGCGCCAGCAGGAGGACAGTTTCCGCCCCCGGGGAGCTGTTTTTT; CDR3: CASRRTVSAPGELFF
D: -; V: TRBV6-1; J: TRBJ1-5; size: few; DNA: TGTGCCAGCAGTAAGGAGCGCAATCAGCCCCAGCATTTT; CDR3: CASSKERNQPQHF
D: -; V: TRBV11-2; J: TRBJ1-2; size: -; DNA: TGTGCCAGCAGCCCTATCAGTGGGAACTATGGCTACACCTTC; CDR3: CASSPISGNYGYTF
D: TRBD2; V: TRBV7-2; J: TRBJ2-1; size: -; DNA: TGTGCCAGCAGGTTAAGACTAGCCGACTCCAATGAGCAGTTCTTC; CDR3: CASRLRLADSNEQFF
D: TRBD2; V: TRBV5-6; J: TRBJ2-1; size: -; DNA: TGTGCCAGCACCTTAATAGCGGGGGCTTACAATGAGCAGTTCTTC; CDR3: CASTLIAGAYNEQFF
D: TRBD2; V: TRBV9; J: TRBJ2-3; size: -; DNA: TGTGCCAGCAGTATTAGCGGGTACGGCACAGATACGCAGTATTTT; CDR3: CASSISGYGTDTQYF
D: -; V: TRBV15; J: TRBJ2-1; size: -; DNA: TGTGCCACCAGCAGAAAGGGTGGGACAGAGCAGTTCTTC; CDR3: CATSRKGGTEQFF
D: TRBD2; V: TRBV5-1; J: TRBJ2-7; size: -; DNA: TGCGCCAGCAGGGCTGCCGGGAGGGGGACCTACGAGCAGTACTTC; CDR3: CASRAAGRGTYEQYF
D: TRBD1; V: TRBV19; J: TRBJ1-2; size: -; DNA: TGTGCCAGTAGTAGGACAGGCCTTCCTAACTATGGCTACACCTTC; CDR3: CASSRTGLPNYGYTF
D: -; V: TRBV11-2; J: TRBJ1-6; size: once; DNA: TGTGCCAGCAGGACAATACAGCCTTTCTATAATTCACCCCTCCACTTT; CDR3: CASRTIQPFYNSPLHF
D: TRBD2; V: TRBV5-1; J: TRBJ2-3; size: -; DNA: TGCGCCAGCAGCTGGGCGGGGGGTTCAGATACGCAGTATTTT; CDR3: CASSWAGGSDTQYF
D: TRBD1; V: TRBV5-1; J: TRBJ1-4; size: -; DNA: TGCGCCAGCAGCTTGCTCGGACAGGGAACAACTAATGAAAAACTGTTTTTT; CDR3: CASSLLGQGTTNEKLFF
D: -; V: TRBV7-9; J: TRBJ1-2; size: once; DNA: TGTGCCAGCAGCTTGGGACCCTTCTATGGCTACACCTTC; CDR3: CASSLGPFYGYTF
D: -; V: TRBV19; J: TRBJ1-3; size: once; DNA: TGTGCCAGTAGTATGGCGGCCTCTGGAAACACCATATATTTT; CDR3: CASSMAASGNTIYF
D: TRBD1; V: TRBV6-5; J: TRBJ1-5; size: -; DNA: TGTGCCAGCAGCTCCGGACAGGGAGGTCAGCCCCAGCATTTT; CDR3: CASSSGQGGQPQHF
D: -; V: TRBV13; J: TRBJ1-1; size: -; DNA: TGTGCCAGCAGCTCTTCCCGGAACACTGAAGCTTTCTTT; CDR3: CASSSSRNTEAFF